The rows below give T cell receptor beta chains drawn from one sample of a study of blood T cell repertoires in COVID-19. Data came from immunoSEQ multiplex PCR; TCRdb stores just in-frame clones and leaves some out. The sample lists roughly 62,000 clones; 80% to 85% were seen once. Sequenced: peripheral blood. All receptors come from an elderly man with COVID-19, enrolled during active disease. Both conserved end residues are part of each CDR3. A D gene is named only where the DNA matches it firmly. The size of a clone is reported for some rows only, either as once, few or many, or as a class for expanded clones.

size: NA; V: TRBV5-1; D: TRBD1; J: TRBJ2-7; CDR3: CASSLGSGTGNEQYF; DNA: TGCGCCAGCAGCTTGGGATCCGGGACAGGGAACGAGCAGTACTTC
size: NA; V: TRBV7-9; D: NA; J: TRBJ1-3; CDR3: CASGGGFSGNTIYF; DNA: TGTGCCAGTGGGGGCGGATTCTCTGGAAACACCATATATTTT
size: NA; V: TRBV10-3; D: NA; J: TRBJ2-7; CDR3: CAISGGTAPGEQYF; DNA: TGTGCCATCAGCGGCGGGACAGCACCTGGCGAGCAGTACTTC
size: NA; V: TRBV24-1; D: NA; J: TRBJ2-4; CDR3: CATSEHNKNIQYF; DNA: TGTGCCACCAGTGAACACAACAAAAACATTCAGTACTTC
size: NA; V: TRBV7-6; D: NA; J: TRBJ1-5; CDR3: CASSLGQGRNQPQHF; DNA: TGTGCCAGCAGCTTAGGTCAGGGCCGTAATCAGCCCCAGCATTTT
size: NA; V: TRBV2; D: TRBD1; J: TRBJ1-1; CDR3: CASSVETGDTEAFF; DNA: TGTGCCAGCAGTGTTGAGACAGGGGATACTGAAGCTTTCTTT
size: once; V: TRBV6-5; D: NA; J: TRBJ1-1; CDR3: CASSRGTEAFF; DNA: TGTGCCAGCAGTAGGGGCACTGAAGCTTTCTTT
size: once; V: TRBV12-3/TRBV12-4; D: NA; J: TRBJ1-2; CDR3: CASSFSNYGYTF; DNA: TGTGCCAGCAGTTTCTCTAACTATGGCTACACCTTC
size: few; V: TRBV28; D: NA; J: TRBJ1-1; CDR3: CASSLRAGNEAFF; DNA: TGTGCCAGCAGTCTGCGAGCCGGGAACGAAGCTTTCTTT
size: NA; V: TRBV2; D: TRBD2; J: TRBJ2-1; CDR3: CASGGGTSGYNEQFF; DNA: TGTGCCAGCGGGGGTGGGACTAGCGGATACAATGAGCAGTTCTTC
size: once; V: TRBV9; D: NA; J: TRBJ1-2; CDR3: CASSVIDRRVGGYTF; DNA: TGTGCCAGCAGCGTAATCGACAGACGAGTTGGTGGCTACACCTTC
size: NA; V: TRBV6-6; D: TRBD2; J: TRBJ2-1; CDR3: CASSPIPARGSSYNEQFF; DNA: TGTGCCAGCAGTCCGATCCCGGCCCGCGGGAGCTCCTACAATGAGCAGTTCTTC
size: NA; V: TRBV19; D: TRBD1; J: TRBJ1-1; CDR3: CASTLIPGTGGTEAFF; DNA: TGTGCCAGTACTCTAATACCAGGGACAGGGGGAACTGAAGCTTTCTTT
size: NA; V: TRBV6-5; D: TRBD1; J: TRBJ1-1; CDR3: CASIPGGSGTEAFF; DNA: TGTGCCAGCATCCCAGGGGGCTCAGGCACTGAAGCTTTCTTT